The present T cell receptor beta chain was sequenced within a study of T cells in Graves' hyperthyroidism and ophthalmopathy (dated by TCRdb to 2018 to 2020). With respect to the entire study: Peripheral blood was sampled at the time of initial diagnosis, prior to any treatment. To identify distinguishing TCR V-J signatures, a discovery cohort of about 100 patients was used, comprising some 45 with Graves' ophthalmopathy and around 57 with stable Graves' hyperthyroidism. Whether ophthalmopathy could be predicted prospectively was tested in an independent validation cohort made up of roughly 19 hyperthyroidism patients plus 17 patients who later progressed to ophthalmopathy. The approximately 95 discovery patients were divided at random into training and test sets in a 7:3 ratio. Thyroid tissue and blood T-cell repertoires from roughly 6 Graves' hyperthyroidism patients were also compared in the study. After blood sampling, hyperthyroidism patients were treated with methimazole at a starting dose of 30 mg daily, and ophthalmopathy patients were treated with high-dose intravenous methylprednisolone. The paper reports TCR Vbeta CDR3 sequencing of some 140 peripheral blood samples: 43 ophthalmopathy, 70 to 85 hyperthyroidism and approximately 17 progressor patients.

Study-level results and caveats: Sample size was not statistically predetermined, and blinding of investigators to group allocation was not performed. Ophthalmopathy was separated from stable hyperthyroidism by a 13 V-J signature model, with over 85% sensitivity and approximately 81% specificity obtained in cross-validation and 80%/75% obtained in testing. Most expanded thyroid clonotypes (frequency above 0.001) were also detected in blood, a finding suggesting that blood repertoires may reflect thyroid immune responses. During validation, the model predicted progression to ophthalmopathy a median of approximately 6 months ahead of onset, with just under 71% sensitivity and 72.22% specificity.

Stable Graves' hyperthyroidism was defined as the absence of progression to ophthalmopathy over 18 months of follow-up. The hyperthyroidism patients were between 18 and 65 years old and newly diagnosed, with a disease duration of less than 2 months. Exclusion was applied to patients with uncontrolled infections, other autoimmune diseases, pregnancy or lactation. Diagnoses were established on the basis of clinical symptoms, serum thyroxine and TRAb, thyroid ultrasound, and orbital computed tomography. PBMCs were isolated from about 10 ml of fresh peripheral blood by Ficoll-Paque density gradient centrifugation. Total RNA was extracted with Trizol reagent, and quality was checked on an Agilent 2100 Bioanalyzer. Amplification of TCR beta CDR3 regions was carried out from RNA transcripts. The first round of RT-PCR for the TCR CDR3 was performed with the HTBI primer set and the Qiagen OneStep RT-PCR kit. Libraries were constructed in a second round of multiplex PCR, after which size selection and purification were performed. Sequencing of the libraries was done on an Illumina HiSeq2000 using paired-end 100 bp reads. Concerning the study's data processing: SOAPnuke was used to process the raw data, removing reads that contained adapters or uncalled bases, had a mean Phred below 15, or lacked an exact match to the constant primer or identifier. COPE v1.2.5 was used to merge high-quality paired reads, and clonotypes were defined as unique nucleotide sequences. MiTCR v1.1 was used to align the clonotypes against IMGT TRBV, TRBD and TRBJ reference segments. The analysis was restricted to V-J combinations with a frequency above 0.0001, which together covered about 99% of the repertoires. A TCS score was defined as the ratio of F50 (clonal expansion) to E x V (chaos), with BLOSUM62-based TCRdist applied between CDR3 peptides within each V-J. Welch's t-statistics and random forest reduced some 510 V-J features to about 12, which were used in a naive Bayes classifier (R e1071). TCRdb redid the processing of the public reads, applying fastp at Q25 and MiXCR, and retained in-frame beta chains. Every distinct CDR3 protein forms one entry, paired with its most common genes and DNA. TCRdb, not the original authors, processed these V and J calls. The table for this sample lists about 400,000 distinct CDR3 sequences; 15% to 18% of them were counted only once. The biggest ten clones account for 13% to 15% of the sample.

Spanning cysteine to phenylalanine, the CDR3 consists of 14 amino acids. Left in the record is the CDR3 DNA by itself, 42 bases read in frame from the first base. V and J are trimmed by 7 bases and 5 bases, and the gene matches miss 8 bases of the junction. This clonotype was detected many times. Its antigen target is currently unknown. It has no much larger one-base neighbor in the sample; base qualities were not kept. This receptor was taken from a woman aged 18 to 35 with Graves' hyperthyroidism. The sequenced sample consisted of blood. This chain joins TRBV12-3 or TRBV12-4 to TRBJ2-7; a stretch of 10 junction bases matches TRBD1. The DNA sequence is given as TGTGCCAGCACCTACTCGGGACAGGGGAACGAGCAGTACTTC. It is translated as CASTYSGQGNEQYF.